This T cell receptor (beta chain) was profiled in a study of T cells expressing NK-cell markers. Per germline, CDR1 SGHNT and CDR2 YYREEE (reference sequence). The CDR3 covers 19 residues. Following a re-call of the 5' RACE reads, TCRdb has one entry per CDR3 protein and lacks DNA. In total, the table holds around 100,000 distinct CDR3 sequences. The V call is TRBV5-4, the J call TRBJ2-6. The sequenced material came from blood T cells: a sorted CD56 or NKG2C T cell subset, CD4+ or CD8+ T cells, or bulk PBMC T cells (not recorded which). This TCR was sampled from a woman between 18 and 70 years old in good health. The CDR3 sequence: CASSLAEWSGGSGANVLTF.